This TCR beta chain was documented in a study of beta chain features in type 1 diabetes. The ends were cut back, 2 bases at V and 12 bases at J, with 15 bases in the middle. This CDR3 spans 13 amino acids. Germline V CDR1 and CDR2: SGDLS, YYNGEE. Sequenced material consisted of expressed TCRB transcripts (all of the isolated RNA was reverse transcribed). Assay: immunoSEQ multiplex PCR; the TCRdb copy retains only in-frame clones and omits some. The sample has about 370,000 clones, over 13% seen once. Of note for this clone: Its antigen is unidentified.

Blood was collected once per donor into heparin, averaging around 0.11 L. CD4+ naive, central memory, regulatory and stem cell-like memory subsets were isolated by sorting on CD45RO/CCR7/CD25/CD127/CD95/CD27. General observations from the study: Equally in patients and controls, shorter templates might have been favored by PCR.

Material for sequencing was naive CD4+ T cells from blood. The chain links TRBV9 to TRBJ2-1; maybe TRBD2 (6 bases). The TCR comes from a woman younger than 35 in good health. DNA for the CDR3: TGTGCCAGCAGCGTTCTCGATAGCGGTACGCAGTTCTTC. Its translation is CASSVLDSGTQFF.